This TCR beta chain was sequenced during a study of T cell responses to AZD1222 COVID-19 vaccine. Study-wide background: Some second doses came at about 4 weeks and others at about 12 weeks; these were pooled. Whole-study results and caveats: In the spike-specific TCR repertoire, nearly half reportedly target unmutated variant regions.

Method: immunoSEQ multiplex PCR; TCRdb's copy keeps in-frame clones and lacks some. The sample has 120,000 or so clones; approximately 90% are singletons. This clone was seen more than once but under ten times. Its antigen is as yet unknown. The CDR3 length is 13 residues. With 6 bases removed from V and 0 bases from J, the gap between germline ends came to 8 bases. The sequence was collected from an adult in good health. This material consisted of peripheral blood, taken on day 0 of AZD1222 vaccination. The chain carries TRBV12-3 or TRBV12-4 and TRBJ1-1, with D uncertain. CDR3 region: CASRVMMNTEAFF. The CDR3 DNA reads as TGTGCCAGCAGGGTGATGATGAACACTGAAGCTTTCTTT.